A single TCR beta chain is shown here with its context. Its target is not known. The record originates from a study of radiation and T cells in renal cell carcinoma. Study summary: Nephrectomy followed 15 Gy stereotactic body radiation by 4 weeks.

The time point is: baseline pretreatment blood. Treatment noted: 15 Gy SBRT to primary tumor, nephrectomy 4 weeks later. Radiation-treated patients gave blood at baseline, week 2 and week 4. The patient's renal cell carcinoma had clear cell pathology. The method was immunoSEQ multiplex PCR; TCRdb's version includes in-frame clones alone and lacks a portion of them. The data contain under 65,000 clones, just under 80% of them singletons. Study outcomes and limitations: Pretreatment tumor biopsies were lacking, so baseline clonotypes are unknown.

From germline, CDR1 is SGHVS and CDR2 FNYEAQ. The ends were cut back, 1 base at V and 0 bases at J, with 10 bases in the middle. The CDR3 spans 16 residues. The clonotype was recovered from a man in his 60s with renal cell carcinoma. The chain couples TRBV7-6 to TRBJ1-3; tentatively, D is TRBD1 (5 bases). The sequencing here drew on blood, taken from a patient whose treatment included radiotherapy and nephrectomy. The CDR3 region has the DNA TGTGCCAGCAGCTTAGAGGGGCAGCTCTCTGGAAACACCATATATTTT. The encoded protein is CASSLEGQLSGNTIYF.